This T cell receptor beta chain was observed in a study of tumour-infiltrating T cells in Burkitt lymphoma. On the study more broadly: Overall and progression-free survival were predicted by productive clonality.

This clone has only a few counts. The protocol was immunoSEQ multiplex PCR, while the TCRdb copy is restricted to in-frame clones and leaves out a portion. The sample has 14,000 or so clones, around 30% seen once; the top ten hold more than 5.5%. Germline CDR1 reads MDHEN; CDR2 reads SYDVKM. Trimming cost V 5 bases and J 2 bases, with 16 bases left between them. The CDR3 totals 16 residues. The chain links TRBV28 to TRBJ1-5; D might be TRBD1 (5 bases). Material for sequencing was tumor tissue. The sequence was obtained from a human donor with diffuse large B-cell lymphoma. The CDR3 reads CASSGGTAYGNQPQHF. The DNA for the CDR3 is TGTGCCAGCAGTGGGGGGACGGCGTACGGCAATCAGCCCCAGCATTTT.